What follows are 25 T cell receptor beta chains derived from one specimen sequenced in a study of PD-L1 blockade in urothelial cancer. Repertoires were generated with immunoSEQ multiplex PCR, while TCRdb's copy carries only in-frame clones and drops some. Here the sample spans 50,000 to 55,000 clones, more than 80% being singletons. Time point here: pretreatment peripheral blood. The starting material was PBMCs, obtained around atezolizumab (anti-PD-L1) treatment. These receptors all stem from a man aged 45-60 years with urothelial cancer.

The V call is TRBV4-3, the J call TRBJ2-1; 8 bases align to TRBD1. The CDR3 has 14 amino acids. Germline values: CDR1 LGHNA, CDR2 YSLEER. With 2 bases clipped from V and 9 bases from J, the junction kept 6 bases outside the gene matches. In DNA, the CDR3 is TGCGCCAGCAGCCAACTGACAGGGGTCCTTGAGCAGTTCTTC. This sequence encodes CASSQLTGVLEQFF.

The CDR3 nucleotides read TGTGCCTGGCAGGGAGGTGGTCAGCCCCAGCATTTT. Protein: CAWQGGGQPQHF. V and J are TRBV30 and TRBJ1-5, with D perhaps matching TRBD1 (5 bases). Trimming stripped 5 bases from V and 6 bases from J, with 11 bases between. The CDR3 has 12 amino acids. Germline assignment: CDR1 GTSNPN and CDR2 SVGIG (reference sequence).

The rearrangement links TRBV30 to TRBJ2-5; possible D gene TRBD2, 9 bases. The germline V and J ends were trimmed by 4 bases and 4 bases, with 16 bases remaining between them. There are 14 residues in the CDR3. Germline values: CDR1 GTSNPN, CDR2 SVGIG (reference sequence). CDR3 residues: CAWNLAGTGETQYF. The CDR3 region has the DNA TGTGCCTGGAACCTAGCGGGGACAGGAGAGACCCAGTACTTC.

The chain uses TRBV18 and TRBJ2-3, with 7 bases fitting TRBD2. In germline, CDR1 is KGHSH, CDR2 LQKENI. The V segment lost 3 bases and the J segment 1 base; nucleotides outside the gene matches: 4. The CDR3 is 15 residues long. CDR3 nucleotides: TGTGCCAGCTCACCCGTTGCGGGGGGCACAGATACGCAGTATTTT. Protein product: CASSPVAGGTDTQYF.

The J gene is TRBJ2-4, the V gene TRBV9, with 8 bases fitting TRBD1. The V segment lost 0 bases and the J segment 1 base; nucleotides outside the gene matches: 9. The V gene's germline CDR1 is SGDLS and CDR2 YYNGEE. The CDR3 runs to 18 residues. In DNA, the CDR3 is TGTGCCAGCAGCGTAGATCAGGGGGCGCAACTCGCCAAAAACATTCAGTACTTC. Its protein is CASSVDQGAQLAKNIQYF.

The chain couples TRBV4-3 to TRBJ1-2, with D possibly TRBD1 on 6 matching bases. The CDR3 extends over 15 amino acids. V was cut by 1 base and J by 6 bases, with 15 bases left in between. The germline CDR1 and CDR2 sequences are LGHNA and YSLEER. The DNA of the CDR3 is TGCGCCAGCAGCCAAGTGGGGGGGGGCAGGAATGGCTACACCTTC. It yields the protein CASSQVGGGRNGYTF.

The chain is built from TRBV28 and TRBJ1-2; TRBD1 aligns across 7 bases. Germline CDR1 is MDHEN and CDR2 is SYDVKM. The CDR3 contains 17 residues. V gave up 0 bases and J gave up 4 bases; unmatched junction bases: 11. In nucleotides, the CDR3 is TGTGCCAGCAGTTTATGGACCGGGACAGCTTCGAGCTATGGCTACACCTTC. It encodes CASSLWTGTASSYGYTF.

CDR3 loop: CASSPSGGNQPQHF. CDR3 nucleotides: TGTGCCAGCAGCCCGTCGGGGGGCAATCAGCCCCAGCATTTT. V is TRBV27 and J is TRBJ1-5, with D perhaps TRBD1 (5 bases). The ends were cut back, 6 bases at V and 2 bases at J, with 11 bases in the middle. The germline V gene has CDR1 MNHEY and CDR2 SMNVEV (reference sequence). The length of the CDR3 is 14 residues.

The chain combines TRBV27 with TRBJ2-7; TRBD2 agrees at 9 bases. The CDR3 contains 16 residues. J lost 7 bases, V lost 3 bases, and 13 bases had no gene match. Per the germline V gene, CDR1 is MNHEY and CDR2 is SMNVEV (reference sequence). CDR3 bases: TGTGCCAGCAGTTTGGGGAGGGCGGGAGGGCCGTGGGAGCAGTACTTC. Amino acids: CASSLGRAGGPWEQYF.

The J gene is TRBJ2-2, the V gene TRBV11-2; TRBD1 matches at 8 bases. The CDR3 is 16 residues long. Losses at the gene ends were 2 bases for V and 7 bases for J; bases not matched to a gene: 9. Per the germline V gene, CDR1 is SGHAT and CDR2 is FQNNGV. CDR3 protein: CASSLSRDRRNGELFF. In DNA form, the CDR3 reads TGTGCCAGCAGCTTATCTAGGGACAGGAGGAACGGGGAGCTGTTTTTT.

J is TRBJ2-7 and V is TRBV11-3; TRBD2 agrees at 7 bases. The CDR3 has 15 residues. The ends lost 1 base at V and 4 bases at J; junction bases unmatched: 7. Germline CDR1 SGHNT, CDR2 YENEEA. CDR3 sequence reads: CASSLGRGGEYEQYF. CDR3 nucleotides: TGTGCCAGCAGCTTAGGACGCGGGGGAGAGTACGAGCAGTACTTC.

Judged by abundance, this clone is medium-sized. J is TRBJ2-1 and V is TRBV15; the match to TRBD2 covers 9 bases. This CDR3 region has 14 residues. Losses at the gene ends were 5 bases for V and 6 bases for J; bases not matched to a gene: 5. The germline gives CDR1 LNHNV, CDR2 YYDKDF (reference sequence). The CDR3 here is CATSRGGASNEQFF. The DNA for the CDR3 is TGTGCCACCAGCCGCGGGGGGGCCTCCAATGAGCAGTTCTTC.

Points on this clone: The junction departs from the called germline gene at one end, perhaps through a read error. The chain has TRBV6-5 and TRBJ2-2; D might be TRBD2 (5 bases). CDR1 is MNHEY, CDR2 SVGAGI, per germline. The CDR3 is 14 amino acids. The CDR3, as DNA: TGTGCCGGCAGACCCTCACTAGAAACCGGGGAGCTGTTTTTT. This translates into CAGRPSLETGELFF.

This chain joins TRBV10-1 and TRBJ2-7; 9 bases align to TRBD2. V lost 0 bases, J lost 6 bases, and 9 bases stayed unmatched. CDR3 size: 16 residues. Germline values: CDR1 WNHNN, CDR2 SYGVQD (reference sequence). The CDR3 region is CASSESSAGGPLEQYF. Here the CDR3 DNA reads TGCGCCAGCAGTGAGTCGTCTGCGGGAGGGCCGCTCGAGCAGTACTTC.

A single count supports this clone. The rearrangement links TRBV6-1 to TRBJ2-7; 12 bases match TRBD1. Germline assignment: CDR1 MNHNS and CDR2 SASEGT. With 4 bases clipped from V and 4 bases from J, the junction kept 8 bases outside the gene matches. This CDR3 is built from 16 residues. CDR3: CASSGMGQGAFYEQYF. CDR3 nucleotide sequence: TGTGCCAGCAGTGGGATGGGACAGGGGGCGTTTTACGAGCAGTACTTC.

V is TRBV7-6 and J is TRBJ2-5; TRBD1 aligns across 8 bases. J gave up 5 bases and V 3 bases, and 14 bases lay outside the gene matches. The CDR3 consists of 17 residues. Germline-derived CDR1 and CDR2 are SGHVS and FNYEAQ. CDR3 sequence: CASSFEGGTGGLETQYF. The DNA of the CDR3 is TGTGCCAGCAGCTTTGAAGGGGGAACAGGGGGTCTCGAGACCCAGTACTTC. Together with reference TRBV7-6 and TRBJ2-5, the CDR3 gives the full variable domain: GAGVSQSPRYKVTKRGQDVALRCDPISGHVSLYWYRQALGQGPEFLTYFNYEAQQDKSGLPNDRFSAERPEGSISTLTIQRTEQRDSAMYRCASSFEGGTGGLETQYFGPGTRLLVL.

The J gene is TRBJ2-5, the V gene TRBV10-3; D remains ambiguous. The CDR3 spans 12 residues. Germline V gene sequence: CDR1 ENHRY, CDR2 SYGVKD. V was cut by 3 bases and J by 9 bases, with 11 bases left in between. The CDR3 coding sequence is TGTGCCATCAGTGACCCCCTTGGAGCCCAGTACTTC. It encodes CAISDPLGAQYF.

This chain uses TRBV18 with TRBJ1-5, with D maybe TRBD1 (5 bases). Per germline, CDR1 KGHSH and CDR2 LQKENI. V was cut by 2 bases and J by 8 bases, with 10 bases left in between. The CDR3 runs to 13 residues. CDR3 amino acids: CASSPGGLKPQHF. The CDR3 DNA is TGTGCCAGCTCACCAGGGGGACTAAAGCCCCAGCATTTT. Based on the CDR3 plus reference TRBV18 and TRBJ1-5, the full variable domain is NAGVMQNPRHLVRRRGQEARLRCSPMKGHSHVYWYRQLPEEGLKFMVYLQKENIIDESGMPKERFSAEFPKEGPSILRIQQVVRGDSAAYFCASSPGGLKPQHFGDGTRLSIL.

J is TRBJ2-1 and V is TRBV28; 12 bases fit TRBD2. The CDR3 sequence is 21 residues long. From germline, CDR1 is MDHEN and CDR2 SYDVKM. V was clipped by 5 bases and J by 7 bases; unmatched bases: 24. CDR3 bases: TGTGCCAGCAGTGCGGGACGAAGACTAGCGGGAGAACTCCCTTTCGAAAATGAGCAGTTCTTC. It translates to CASSAGRRLAGELPFENEQFF.

This chain joins TRBV5-1 and TRBJ2-7; TRBD1 agrees at 7 bases. This CDR3 comprises 17 residues. V gave up 0 bases and J gave up 1 base; unmatched junction bases: 10. Germline CDR1 and CDR2: SGHRS and YFSETQ. The CDR3 nucleotides read TGCGCCAGCAGCTTGGGGTTATCTTTGGGACAGTCCTACGAGCAGTACTTC. Residues: CASSLGLSLGQSYEQYF.

There are a few counts of this clone. The V and J genes are TRBV15 and TRBJ1-5; TRBD1 matches 9 bases. This CDR3 is built from 17 residues. Germline lookup yields CDR1 LNHNV and CDR2 YYDKDF (reference sequence). J gave up 0 bases and V 4 bases, and 7 bases lay outside the gene matches. The CDR3 bases are TGTGCCACCAGCACGACAGGGGGGACCCCTAGCAATCAGCCCCAGCATTTT. Translation gives CATSTTGGTPSNQPQHF.

The rearrangement uses TRBV7-2 and TRBJ2-5, with D tentatively TRBD2 (5 bases). CDR3 length equals 11 residues. CDR1 and CDR2 (germline): SGHTA, FQGNSA. V lost 8 bases to trimming and J lost 4 bases, with 8 bases between them. The CDR3 DNA reads TGTGCCAGCTTGAGGGTAGAGACCCAGTACTTC. Translated, it gives CASLRVETQYF.

Here the CDR3 reads CSAKLSEQFF. CDR3 sequence (DNA): TGCAGTGCTAAGCTTTCAGAGCAGTTCTTC. The rearrangement uses TRBV20-1 and TRBJ2-1; D call uncertain. This CDR3 has 10 amino acids. Germline V CDR1 and CDR2: DFQATT, SNEGSKA (reference sequence). Trimming took off 4 bases at V and 10 bases at J, with 8 bases between the two ends.

This chain joins TRBV2 and TRBJ2-5, with 7 bases fitting TRBD2. Germline trimming cut 7 bases from V and 4 bases from J; bases unmatched to any gene: 6. This CDR3 has 13 residues. Looked up from germline, CDR1 is SNHLY and CDR2 is FYNNEI. CDR3 DNA sequence: TGTGCCAGCAATGGCGGGGGAACAGAGACCCAGTACTTC. Residues: CASNGGGTETQYF. The entire variable domain, with the rest obtained from reference TRBV2 and TRBJ2-5, is as follows: EPEVTQTPSHQVTQMGQEVILRCVPISNHLYFYWYRQILGQKVEFLVSFYNNEISEKSEIFDDQFSVERPDGSNFTLKIRSTKLEDSAMYFCASNGGGTETQYFGPGTRLLVL.

J is TRBJ2-2 and V is TRBV30; D is possibly TRBD2 (6 bases). The CDR3 is made up of 16 amino acids. Germline V CDR1 and CDR2: GTSNPN, SVGIG (reference sequence). V shed 5 bases and J shed 0 bases, with 16 bases lying between them. The CDR3: CAWGAGPSANTGELFF. DNA for the CDR3: TGTGCCTGGGGGGCGGGGCCATCCGCGAACACCGGGGAGCTGTTTTTT.